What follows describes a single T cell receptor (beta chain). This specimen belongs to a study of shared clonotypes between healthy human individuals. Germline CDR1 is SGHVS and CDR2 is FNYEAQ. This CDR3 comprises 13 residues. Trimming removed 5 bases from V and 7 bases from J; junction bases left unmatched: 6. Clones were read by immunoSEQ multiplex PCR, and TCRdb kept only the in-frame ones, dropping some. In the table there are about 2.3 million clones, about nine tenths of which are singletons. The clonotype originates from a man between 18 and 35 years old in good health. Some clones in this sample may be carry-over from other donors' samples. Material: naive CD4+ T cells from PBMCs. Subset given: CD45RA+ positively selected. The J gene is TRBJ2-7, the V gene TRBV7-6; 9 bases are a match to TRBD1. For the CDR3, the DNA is TGTGCCAGCAGCGCCACAGGGGGCCGTGAGCAGTACTTC. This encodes CASSATGGREQYF. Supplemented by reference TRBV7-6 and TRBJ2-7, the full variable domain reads GAGVSQSPRYKVTKRGQDVALRCDPISGHVSLYWYRQALGQGPEFLTYFNYEAQQDKSGLPNDRFSAERPEGSISTLTIQRTEQRDSAMYRCASSATGGREQYFGPGTRLTVT.